The T cell receptor beta chain under discussion was sequenced for a study of CXCR3-negative and CXCR3-positive naive CD8 T cells (dated by TCRdb to between 2017 and 2020). With regard to the full study: Roughly 150 million TRB reads were obtained in total, roughly 1.5 +/- 0.3 million reads per library. The diversity and physicochemical repertoire analyses included 11 donors pooled from two independent experiments. Naive subsets from about five donors and memory cells from 3 donors were included in the TRBV-TRBJ cluster analysis.

Summary of the overall study and its limitations: TRB CDR3s from CXCR3-positive naive cells showed higher hydrophobicity (lower Kidera factor 4), lower energy, and higher strength and volume indices than CXCR3-negative naive cells. Because surface CD5, which is linked to self-reactivity in mice, was comparable between the naive subsets, TCR interaction strength was also inferred from TRB CDR3 physicochemical properties. Comparably high repertoire diversity was found in both naive subsets, whereas much lower repertoire diversity was found in memory CD8+ T cells. CXCR3 expression partially decreased after cryopreservation, so most assays used freshly isolated PBMCs. TRBV-TRBJ usage was similar between naive CXCR3-negative and CXCR3-positive cells from the same donor, while memory cells showed distinct patterns.

Sequences MNHEY (CDR1) and SVGAGI (CDR2) are obtained from the germline V gene. From the cysteine through the phenylalanine, the CDR3 covers 14 amino acids. DNA is not recorded here. For every CD8+ T cell subset, about 300,000 cells were flow-sorted straight into RLT lysis buffer, and each subset was sorted in triplicate. Naive CD8+ T cells were defined stringently as CD45RO-CCR7+CD27+CD95- to exclude memory contaminants. Peripheral blood mononuclear cells were isolated from buffy coats by standard density gradient centrifugation. A FACSAria III was used to flow-sort naive CXCR3-negative and CXCR3-positive CD8+ T cells. An RNeasy Mini Kit was used to extract total RNA from the sorted cells. With regard to this clonotype: What this receptor recognizes is not known.

Sequencing took place on a NextSeq 550. The Human TCR Profiling Kit (MiLaboratory) was used to make UMI-labeled 5' RACE TRB cDNA libraries. cDNA synthesis used the entire amount of extracted RNA, and PCR amplification then used the entire amount of cDNA produced. Libraries were prepared in parallel with an identical number of PCR cycles. The authors processed their data as follows. With a requirement of at least two reads per UMI, MIGEC and MiXCR extracted about 49,000 +/- 11,000 unique UMI-labeled TRB cDNA molecules per library. On average, roughly 40,000 +/- 10,000 functional in-frame TRB CDR3 nucleotide clonotypes lacking stop codons were found per library. Diversity metrics, including normalized Shannon-Wiener and Chao1, were computed in VDJtools after downsampling to 5000 UMI-labeled TRB molecules per sample. For the central five CDR3 residues, VDJtools calculated physicochemical properties weighted by clonotype size, namely interaction energy, strength, volume and Kidera factor 4. The reads were reprocessed in TCRdb, with one entry per CDR3 protein sequence and no accompanying DNA. What appears here as the V and J calls and clone size reflects TCRdb's work, not the paper's. The sample table on file contains some 150,000 distinct CDR3 sequences. The top ten clones comprise approximately 0.46% of the sample.

The sequence is built from TRBV6-5 and TRBJ1-1; TCRdb gives TRBD1 as the D gene, but with no DNA this cannot be confirmed. The receptor was derived from a human donor in good health. Some clones in this sample may be carry-over from other donors' samples. The sample taken for sequencing was naive CXCR3+ CD8+ T cells from blood. According to the study, the label for this sample's cell subset or site signals: CD45RO-CCR7+CD27+CD95- naive CD8+ T cells expressing CXCR3 (TNR3+). CDR3 protein: CASSNGQGNTEAFF.